This is a list of T cell receptor beta chains from one sample in a study of graft-versus-host responses after intestinal transplantation. Their recognized antigens are unknown. Data came from immunoSEQ multiplex PCR; TCRdb stores just in-frame clones and leaves some out. The table lists 90,000 to 130,000 clones, 85% to 95% of them singletons, with more than 0.95% in the top ten. Here the sequenced sample was unstimulated CD8+ T cells sorted from spleen or lymph node cells, taken before transplant. Every receptor here comes from a human donor who was the organ donor for an intestinal transplant. Both conserved end residues are part of each CDR3. D genes are given only for firm matches. A row's size may be missing; if present it is once, few, many or a size class.

V,D,size,J,CDR3,DNA
TRBV27,TRBD1,NA,TRBJ1-1,CASSWDRNTEAFF,TGTGCCAGCAGTTGGGACAGGAACACTGAAGCTTTCTTT
TRBV7-9,NA,NA,TRBJ2-1,CASSLTYWVSLYNEQFF,TGTGCCAGCAGCCTTACATATTGGGTTTCACTGTACAATGAGCAGTTCTTC
TRBV6-1,NA,NA,TRBJ2-5,CASSEARRGTREETQYF,TGTGCCAGCAGTGAAGCCAGACGGGGTACCCGGGAAGAGACCCAGTACTTC
TRBV6-1,TRBD2,NA,TRBJ2-2,CASSDGLAGNTGELFF,TGTGCCAGCAGTGATGGACTAGCGGGGAACACCGGGGAGCTGTTTTTT
TRBV29-1,NA,NA,TRBJ2-5,CSVEVYASQETQYF,TGCAGCGTTGAAGTGTATGCGTCCCAAGAGACCCAGTACTTC
TRBV5-4,TRBD1,few,TRBJ1-2,CASSLAGTAYGYTF,TGTGCCAGCAGCCTAGCCGGGACAGCCTATGGCTACACCTTC
TRBV7-2,NA,NA,TRBJ1-1,CASSLVTWRAFF,TGTGCCAGCAGCTTAGTTACCTGGCGGGCTTTCTTT
TRBV19,NA,NA,TRBJ2-1,CASSIWGGNNEQFF,TGTGCCAGTAGTATCTGGGGGGGCAACAATGAGCAGTTCTTC
TRBV4-3,TRBD2,NA,TRBJ2-7,CASSQDGGGFDEQYF,TGCGCCAGCAGCCAAGATGGGGGGGGGTTCGACGAGCAGTACTTC
TRBV27,NA,NA,TRBJ2-7,CASSLAQGYEQYF,TGTGCCAGCAGTTTAGCGCAGGGCTACGAGCAGTACTTC
TRBV15,TRBD2,NA,TRBJ2-3,CATSSVAGADTQYF,TGTGCCACCAGCAGTGTAGCGGGAGCAGATACGCAGTATTTT
TRBV19,TRBD1,NA,TRBJ1-5,CASSFGPHDRDPNQPQHF,TGTGCCAGTAGTTTCGGACCCCACGACAGGGACCCCAATCAGCCCCAGCATTTT
TRBV10-3,NA,NA,TRBJ2-1,CAISGTLGFLNEQFF,TGTGCCATCAGTGGGACTTTAGGGTTCCTCAATGAGCAGTTCTTC
TRBV5-1,NA,NA,TRBJ2-3,CASSWLPGTDTQYF,TGCGCCAGCAGCTGGTTACCCGGGACAGATACGCAGTATTTT
TRBV5-1,NA,NA,TRBJ2-7,CASSLGVHEQYF,TGCGCCAGCAGCTTGGGCGTGCACGAGCAGTACTTC
TRBV19,NA,NA,TRBJ2-1,CASSRYYNEQFF,TGTGCCAGTAGCCGATACTACAATGAGCAGTTCTTC
TRBV4-1,TRBD2,once,TRBJ2-1,CASSFGLAGEGRYNEQFF,TGCGCCAGCAGCTTCGGACTAGCGGGAGAGGGGCGGTACAATGAGCAGTTCTTC
TRBV19,NA,NA,TRBJ1-5,CASSIRGRDNQPQHF,TGTGCCAGTAGTATAAGGGGCAGGGACAATCAGCCCCAGCATTTT
TRBV6-5,NA,NA,TRBJ1-5,CASSYSAGGQPQHF,TGTGCCAGCAGTTACTCGGCCGGGGGTCAGCCCCAGCATTTT
TRBV6-5,NA,NA,TRBJ2-1,CASGENSYNEQFF,TGTGCCAGCGGCGAGAACTCATACAATGAGCAGTTCTTC
TRBV27,NA,NA,TRBJ2-3,CASIDKAAGADTQYF,TGTGCCAGCATCGACAAGGCGGCAGGGGCAGATACGCAGTATTTT
TRBV13,NA,NA,TRBJ2-4,CASSSGLAKNIQYF,TGTGCCAGCAGCTCGGGACTAGCCAAAAACATTCAGTACTTC
TRBV7-2,NA,NA,TRBJ2-1,CASSRLGLHSNEQFF,TGTGCCAGCAGCCGCCTCGGACTGCACTCTAATGAGCAGTTCTTC
TRBV5-1,NA,NA,TRBJ2-1,CASSLGALSSYNEQFF,TGCGCCAGCAGTTTGGGGGCCCTTAGCTCCTACAATGAGCAGTTCTTC
TRBV2,NA,once,TRBJ1-5,CASSEALLGLHQPQHF,TGTGCCAGCAGTGAAGCGCTTCTAGGGCTCCATCAGCCCCAGCATTTT
TRBV19,TRBD1,NA,TRBJ2-7,CASSMDRGYEQYF,TGTGCCAGTAGTATGGACAGGGGTTACGAGCAGTACTTC
TRBV28,NA,NA,TRBJ1-2,CASSLLRRGTYGYTF,TGTGCCAGCAGTTTACTCCGGAGGGGGACCTATGGCTACACCTTC
TRBV2,NA,few,TRBJ1-3,CASRAGVISGNTIYF,TGTGCCAGCAGGGCAGGGGTTATCTCTGGAAACACCATATATTTT
TRBV7-9,TRBD2,NA,TRBJ2-3,CASSPHPGSGRNTDTQYF,TGTGCCAGCAGCCCGCACCCCGGTAGCGGGAGGAACACAGATACGCAGTATTTT
TRBV4-2,TRBD1,NA,TRBJ2-6,CASTIQGDPGSGANVLTF,TGTGCCAGCACAATACAGGGGGACCCCGGCTCTGGGGCCAACGTCCTGACTTTC
TRBV5-1,NA,NA,TRBJ2-1,CASSLVFPHRGSYNEQFF,TGCGCCAGCAGCTTGGTGTTCCCGCACCGGGGGTCCTACAATGAGCAGTTCTTC
TRBV27,NA,NA,TRBJ1-2,CASSYLGGELYGYTF,TGTGCCAGCAGTTACCTGGGGGGCGAGTTATATGGCTACACCTTC
TRBV29-1,NA,NA,TRBJ1-1,CSVEDGLGGNTEAFF,TGCAGCGTTGAGGACGGCTTAGGGGGGAACACTGAAGCTTTCTTT
TRBV2,NA,NA,TRBJ2-2,CASRGGGTGELFF,TGTGCCAGCAGGGGGGGAGGCACCGGGGAGCTGTTTTTT
TRBV4-2,TRBD2,NA,TRBJ2-1,CASSQPTGTSAYNEQFF,TGTGCCAGCAGCCAACCTACTGGGACTAGCGCCTACAATGAGCAGTTCTTC
TRBV7-2,NA,few,TRBJ2-3,CASSLGGTDTQYF,TGTGCCAGCAGCTTAGGGGGCACAGATACGCAGTATTTT